This T cell receptor (beta chain) was sequenced during a study of T cells in Graves' hyperthyroidism and ophthalmopathy. Hyperthyroidism of Graves' type that showed no ophthalmopathy progression within 18 months was stable. PBMCs stemmed from approximately 9.1 ml fresh peripheral blood. This clonotype was counted ten times or more. Using RNA transcripts as the source, TCR beta CDR3 regions were amplified. Initially, a first-round RT-PCR of the TCR CDR3 employed the HTBI primer set. TCRdb itself ran the multiplex PCR reads through MiXCR, one entry per CDR3 protein. The repertoire holds around 100,000 distinct CDR3 sequences, with over 45% as singletons. V was trimmed by 5 bases and J by 5 bases, leaving 9 bases between them. The CDR3 loop spans 12 amino acids. Germline V lookup: CDR1 SGHAT, CDR2 FQNNGV.

The TCR originated in a man in his forties with Graves' hyperthyroidism. This chain joins TRBV11-2 and TRBJ2-5; D is possibly TRBD2 (6 bases). Source material: blood. CDR3: CASSITSETQYF. In DNA form, the CDR3 reads TGTGCCAGCAGCATCACTAGCGAGACCCAGTACTTC. Using reference TRBV11-2 and TRBJ2-5 for the parts outside the CDR3, the full variable domain is EAGVAQSPRYKIIEKRQSVAFWCNPISGHATLYWYQQILGQGPKLLIQFQNNGVVDDSQLPKDRFSAERLKGVDSTLKIQPAKLEDSAVYLCASSITSETQYFGPGTRLLVL.